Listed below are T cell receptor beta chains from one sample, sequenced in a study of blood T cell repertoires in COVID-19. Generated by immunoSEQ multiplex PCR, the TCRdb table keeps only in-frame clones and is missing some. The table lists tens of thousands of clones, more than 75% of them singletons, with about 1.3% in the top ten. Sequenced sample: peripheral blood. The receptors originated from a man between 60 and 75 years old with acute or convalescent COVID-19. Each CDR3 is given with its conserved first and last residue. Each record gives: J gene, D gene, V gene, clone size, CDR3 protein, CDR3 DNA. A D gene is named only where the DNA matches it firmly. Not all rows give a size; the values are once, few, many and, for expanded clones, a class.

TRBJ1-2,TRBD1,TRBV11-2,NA,CASSQQGARVGYTF,TGTGCCAGCAGCCAACAGGGGGCCCGGGTTGGCTACACCTTC
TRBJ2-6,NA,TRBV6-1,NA,CASSERGAGVWAGANVLTF,TGTGCCAGCAGTGAAAGAGGGGCAGGGGTCTGGGCTGGGGCCAACGTCCTGACTTTC
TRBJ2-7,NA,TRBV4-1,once,CASSQDFGESYEQYF,TGCGCCAGCAGCCAAGATTTCGGGGAGTCCTACGAGCAGTACTTC
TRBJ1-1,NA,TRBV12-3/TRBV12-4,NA,CASNPYNTEAFF,TGTGCCAGCAACCCCTATAACACTGAAGCTTTCTTT
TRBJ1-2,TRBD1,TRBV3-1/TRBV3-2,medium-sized,CASSLLSGGAYGYTF,TGTGCCAGCAGCCTTCTATCAGGGGGCGCCTATGGCTACACCTTC
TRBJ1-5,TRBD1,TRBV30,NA,CAWSFGTAKPYQPQHF,TGTGCCTGGAGTTTTGGGACAGCAAAACCCTATCAGCCCCAGCATTTT
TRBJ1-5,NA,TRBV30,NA,CAWSVRGGWQPQHF,TGTGCCTGGAGTGTACGGGGGGGCTGGCAGCCCCAGCATTTT
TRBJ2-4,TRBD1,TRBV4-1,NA,CASSRDRLGNIQYF,TGCGCCAGCAGCCGGGACAGACTCGGGAACATTCAGTACTTC
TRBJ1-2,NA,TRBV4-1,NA,CASSQGNGGGYGYTF,TGCGCCAGCAGCCAGGGGAACGGCGGAGGATATGGCTACACCTTC
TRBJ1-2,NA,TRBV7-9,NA,CASSFFGQNYGYTF,TGTGCCAGCAGCTTCTTCGGACAGAACTATGGCTACACCTTC
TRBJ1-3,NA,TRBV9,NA,CASSVAPRGGSGNTIYF,TGTGCCAGCAGCGTAGCCCCGCGAGGAGGGTCAGGAAACACCATATATTTT
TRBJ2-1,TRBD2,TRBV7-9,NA,CASSFGGIYNEQFF,TGTGCCAGCAGCTTCGGGGGGATTTACAATGAGCAGTTCTTC
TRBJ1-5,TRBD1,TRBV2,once,CASSADRTTHQPQHF,TGTGCCAGCAGTGCGGACAGGACCACCCATCAGCCCCAGCATTTT
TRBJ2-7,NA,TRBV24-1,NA,CATSDHSYEQYF,TGTGCCACCAGTGACCACTCCTACGAGCAGTACTTC
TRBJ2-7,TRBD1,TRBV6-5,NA,CASRKTGLAYEQYF,TGTGCCAGCAGAAAGACAGGGCTGGCCTACGAGCAGTACTTC
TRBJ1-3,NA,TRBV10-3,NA,CAISGTATGNTIYF,TGTGCCATCAGTGGAACAGCTACTGGAAACACCATATATTTT
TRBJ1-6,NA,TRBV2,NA,CASSALQGSPLHF,TGTGCCAGCAGTGCGCTTCAGGGTTCACCCCTCCACTTT
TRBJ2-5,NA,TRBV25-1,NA,CASSEFGVQETQYF,TGTGCCAGCAGTGAATTCGGGGTTCAAGAGACCCAGTACTTC
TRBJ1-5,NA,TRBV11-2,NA,CASSLDGYQPQHF,TGTGCCAGCAGCTTAGACGGTTATCAGCCCCAGCATTTT
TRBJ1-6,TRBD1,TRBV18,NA,CASSKRGQGESPLHF,TGTGCCAGCTCCAAGAGAGGGCAGGGGGAATCACCCCTCCACTTT
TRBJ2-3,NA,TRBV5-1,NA,CASTASGATLTDTQYF,TGCGCCAGCACTGCTTCGGGAGCGACCCTGACAGATACGCAGTATTTT
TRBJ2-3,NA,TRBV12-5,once,CASGLGLSTDTQYF,TGTGCTAGTGGTTTGGGGCTCAGCACAGATACGCAGTATTTT
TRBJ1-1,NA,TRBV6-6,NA,CASSYSRGTDTEAFF,TGTGCCAGCAGTTACTCACGGGGGACCGACACTGAAGCTTTCTTT
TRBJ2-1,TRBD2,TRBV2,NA,CASSQERGLQQFF,TGTGCCAGCAGTCAGGAGCGGGGGCTACAGCAGTTCTTC
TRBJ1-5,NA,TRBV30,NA,CAWSETGRGNQPQHF,TGTGCCTGGAGTGAAACAGGCCGGGGGAATCAGCCCCAGCATTTT
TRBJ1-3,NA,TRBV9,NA,CASSSRRTGNTIYF,TGTGCCAGCAGCTCCCGGAGGACCGGAAACACCATATATTTT
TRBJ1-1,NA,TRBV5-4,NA,CASSLGQINTEAFF,TGTGCCAGCAGCCTTGGACAGATTAACACTGAAGCTTTCTTT
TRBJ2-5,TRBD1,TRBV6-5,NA,CASSPQGASQETQYF,TGTGCCAGCAGTCCACAGGGGGCTAGTCAAGAGACCCAGTACTTC
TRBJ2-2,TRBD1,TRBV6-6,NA,CASSRAPGTGANTGELFF,TGTGCCAGCAGTCGCGCTCCAGGGACAGGGGCGAACACCGGGGAGCTGTTTTTT
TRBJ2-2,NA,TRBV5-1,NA,CASSRTTGPGGELFF,TGCGCCAGCAGCCGGACGACAGGCCCGGGCGGGGAGCTGTTTTTT
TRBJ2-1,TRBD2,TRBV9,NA,CASSVTSGGAINEQFF,TGTGCCAGCAGCGTGACTAGCGGGGGGGCCATAAATGAGCAGTTCTTC
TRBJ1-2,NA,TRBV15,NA,CATSRDRLGYTF,TGTGCCACCAGCAGGGATCGACTGGGCTACACCTTC
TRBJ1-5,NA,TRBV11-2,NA,CASSLGGHGNQPQHF,TGTGCCAGCAGTCTGGGGGGGCACGGCAATCAGCCCCAGCATTTT
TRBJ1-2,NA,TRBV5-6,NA,CASSLQGSDYGYTF,TGTGCCAGCAGCTTGCAGGGTTCGGACTATGGCTACACCTTC
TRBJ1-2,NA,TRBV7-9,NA,CASSEKAVNYGYTF,TGTGCCAGCAGCGAAAAGGCGGTCAACTATGGCTACACCTTC
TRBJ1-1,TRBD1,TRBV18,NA,CASSPGTGLMNTEAFF,TGTGCCAGCTCACCAGGGACAGGTCTAATGAACACTGAAGCTTTCTTT
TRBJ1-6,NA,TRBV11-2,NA,CASSLIWLGQRNSPLHF,TGTGCCAGCAGCTTAATTTGGTTAGGACAGCGAAATTCACCCCTCCACTTT